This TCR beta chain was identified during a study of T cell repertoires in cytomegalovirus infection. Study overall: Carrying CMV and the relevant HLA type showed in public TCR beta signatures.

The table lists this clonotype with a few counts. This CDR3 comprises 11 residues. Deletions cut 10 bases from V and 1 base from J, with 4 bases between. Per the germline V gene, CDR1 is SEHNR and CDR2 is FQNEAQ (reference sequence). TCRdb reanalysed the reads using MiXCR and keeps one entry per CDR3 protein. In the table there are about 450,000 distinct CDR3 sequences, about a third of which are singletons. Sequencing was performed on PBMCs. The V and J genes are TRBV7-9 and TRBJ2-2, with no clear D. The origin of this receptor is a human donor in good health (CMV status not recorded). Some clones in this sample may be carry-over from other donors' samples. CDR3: CATQNTGELFF. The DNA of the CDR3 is TGTGCCACTCAGAACACCGGGGAGCTGTTTTTT.